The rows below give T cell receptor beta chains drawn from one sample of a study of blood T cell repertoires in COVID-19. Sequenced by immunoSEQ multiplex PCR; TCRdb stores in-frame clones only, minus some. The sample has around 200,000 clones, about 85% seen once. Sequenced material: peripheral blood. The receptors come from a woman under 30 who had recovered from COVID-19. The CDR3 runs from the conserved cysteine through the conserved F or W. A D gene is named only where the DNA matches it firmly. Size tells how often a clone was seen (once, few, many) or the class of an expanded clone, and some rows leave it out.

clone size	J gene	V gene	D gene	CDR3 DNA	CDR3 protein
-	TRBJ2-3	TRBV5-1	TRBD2	TGCGCCAGCAGCTTGGGGACTAGCGGGAGTACAGATACGCAGTATTTT	CASSLGTSGSTDTQYF
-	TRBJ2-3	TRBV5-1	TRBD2	TGCGCCAGCAGCTTGGGACTAGCGGGATCGGTAGGTGGAGATACGCAGTATTTT	CASSLGLAGSVGGDTQYF
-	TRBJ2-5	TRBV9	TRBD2	TGTGCCAGCAGCTCGAGAGCGGGAGTTGAGACCCAGTACTTC	CASSSRAGVETQYF
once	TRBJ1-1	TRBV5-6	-	TGTGCCAGCAGCGGAGGAAAGACTGAAGCTTTCTTT	CASSGGKTEAFF
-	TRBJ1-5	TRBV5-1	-	TGCGCCAGCAGCTTGGCAGGGGACAATCAGCCCCAGCATTTT	CASSLAGDNQPQHF
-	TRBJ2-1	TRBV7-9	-	TGTGCCAGCAGCTTAAGGAGGTCCCCTGGGAATGAGCAGTTCTTC	CASSLRRSPGNEQFF
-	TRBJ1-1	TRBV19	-	TGTGCCAGTAGTGCCGCCGTAGAAACTGAAGCTTTCTTT	CASSAAVETEAFF
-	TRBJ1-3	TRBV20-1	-	TGCAGTGCTAGTGCCGCTATCTCCTCTGGAAACACCATATATTTT	CSASAAISSGNTIYF
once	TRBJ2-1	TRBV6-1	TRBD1	TGTGCCAGCAGTACAACCGGGACAGGGAGAAATGAGCAGTTCTTC	CASSTTGTGRNEQFF
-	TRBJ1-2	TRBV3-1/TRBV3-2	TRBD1	TGTGCCAGCACCTATTCCGACAGGGGCTATGGCTACACCTTC	CASTYSDRGYGYTF
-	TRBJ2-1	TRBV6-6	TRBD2	TGTGCCAGCAGTTACTCAGCTAGCGGAACCTACAATGAGCAGTTCTTC	CASSYSASGTYNEQFF
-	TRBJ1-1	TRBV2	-	TGTGCCAGCAGTGGTGACATAGAGATGAACACTGAAGCTTTCTTT	CASSGDIEMNTEAFF
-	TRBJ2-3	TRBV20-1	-	TGCAGTGCTAGTAAGAGCGAATCTAGCACAGATACGCAGTATTTT	CSASKSESSTDTQYF
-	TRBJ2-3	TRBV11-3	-	TGTGCCAGCAGCTTAGTATTTGGAGTAGCAGATACGCAGTATTTT	CASSLVFGVADTQYF
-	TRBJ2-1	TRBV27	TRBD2	TGTGCCAGCAGTCTACTTTCGACTAGCGGGAGTAATGAGCAGTTCTTC	CASSLLSTSGSNEQFF
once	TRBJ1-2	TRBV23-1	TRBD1	TGCGCCAGCTGGGCCGGGACAGGATTACCAGAGGGCTACACCTTC	CASWAGTGLPEGYTF
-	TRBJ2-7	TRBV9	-	TGTGCCAGCAGCCCGGGGGACTTCAAGGCGCGGGAGCAGTACTTC	CASSPGDFKAREQYF
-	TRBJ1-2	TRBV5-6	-	TGTGCCAGCAGCTTGGGGACGGGGGGTCATGGCTACACCTTC	CASSLGTGGHGYTF
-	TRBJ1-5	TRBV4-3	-	TGCGCCAGCAGCCAAGACACTGCGGATCAGCCCCAGCATTTT	CASSQDTADQPQHF
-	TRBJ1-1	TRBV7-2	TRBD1	TGTGCCAGCAGCTTAGATGGGACAGTCTACACTGAAGCTTTCTTT	CASSLDGTVYTEAFF
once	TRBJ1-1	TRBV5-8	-	TGTGCCAGCAGCTTGGGGGAAGGGAGGTACACTGAAGCTTTCTTT	CASSLGEGRYTEAFF
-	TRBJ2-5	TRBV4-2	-	TGTGCCAGCAGCCAAGTTAGAACGAGCGCACAAGAGACCCAGTACTTC	CASSQVRTSAQETQYF
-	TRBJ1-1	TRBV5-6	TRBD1	TGTGCCAGCAGCTTGTATCAGGGGGCAGCGGGTATGAACACTGAAGCTTTCTTT	CASSLYQGAAGMNTEAFF
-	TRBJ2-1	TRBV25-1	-	TGTGCCAGCTCAGGGACCTACAATGAGCAGTTCTTC	CASSGTYNEQFF
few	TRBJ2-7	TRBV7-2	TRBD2	TGTGCCAGCAGCTCGACTAGCGGGAGTTATGGCGAGCAGTACTTC	CASSSTSGSYGEQYF
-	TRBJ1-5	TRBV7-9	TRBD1	TGTGCCAGCAGCTCGGGACAGGGGGCCGTTCAGCCCCAGCATTTT	CASSSGQGAVQPQHF
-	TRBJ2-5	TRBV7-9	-	TGTGCCAGCAGCTTAGCTGGACACCTTGAAGAGACCCAGTACTTC	CASSLAGHLEETQYF
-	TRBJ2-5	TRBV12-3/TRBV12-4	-	TGTGCCAGCAATCCAAGAGACCAAGAGACCCAGTACTTC	CASNPRDQETQYF
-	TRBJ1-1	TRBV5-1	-	TGCGCCAGCAGCTTGGAGGGCTACGGAGGCACTGAAGCTTTCTTT	CASSLEGYGGTEAFF
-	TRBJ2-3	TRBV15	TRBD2	TGTGCCACCGGGGCGGGAGAACGCACAGATACGCAGTATTTT	CATGAGERTDTQYF
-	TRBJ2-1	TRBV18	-	TGTGCCAGCTCACCGATTCTCGGGGGTACGGCGTTCTTC	CASSPILGGTAFF
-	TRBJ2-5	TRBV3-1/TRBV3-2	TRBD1	TGTGCCAGCAGCCAAAGGACAGGACAAGAGACCCAGTACTTC	CASSQRTGQETQYF
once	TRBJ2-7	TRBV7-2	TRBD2	TGTGCCAGCTACTTAGCGGGAGGGCCCAACGAGCAGTACTTC	CASYLAGGPNEQYF
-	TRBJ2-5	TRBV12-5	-	TGTGCTAGTGGTTACCCGGACTCGGAGACCCAGTACTTC	CASGYPDSETQYF
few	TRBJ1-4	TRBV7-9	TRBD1	TGTGCCAGCAGCTTAGATGTAGGGGGCCGAGAAAAACTGTTTTTT	CASSLDVGGREKLFF
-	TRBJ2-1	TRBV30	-	TGTGCCTGGAGCTGGGGTCCGGGGAATGAGCAGTTCTTC	CAWSWGPGNEQFF
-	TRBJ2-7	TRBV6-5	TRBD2	TGTGCCAGCAGTTTCCGGACTAGCGGGAGTATCTACGAGCAGTACTTC	CASSFRTSGSIYEQYF
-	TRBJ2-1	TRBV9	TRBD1	TGTGCCAGCAGCGTGAGACAGGGACAGTCTTACAATGAGCAGTTCTTC	CASSVRQGQSYNEQFF
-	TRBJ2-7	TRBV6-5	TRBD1	TGTGCCAGCAGTTATTCGGACAGGGGGCGCGAGCAGTACTTC	CASSYSDRGREQYF
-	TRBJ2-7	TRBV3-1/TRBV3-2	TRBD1	TGTGCCAGCAGCCAAGATTTCCGGGACAGCCAATACGAGCAGTACTTC	CASSQDFRDSQYEQYF
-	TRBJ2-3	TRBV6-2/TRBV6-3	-	TGTGCCAGCAGTTACCATGGCGGGAAGGTAGATACGCAGTATTTT	CASSYHGGKVDTQYF
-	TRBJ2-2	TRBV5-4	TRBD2	TGTGCCAGCAGCACACGGACTAGCGGGGGGCCTGGGCTGTTTTTT	CASSTRTSGGPGLFF
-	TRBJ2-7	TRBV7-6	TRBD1	TGTGCCAGCAGCTTAGTTGTCGGTGGACAGGGGAATGCCTACGAGCAGTACTTC	CASSLVVGGQGNAYEQYF